Included here is one T cell receptor (beta chain) sequence, with context. This clonotype was seen ten or more times. Its antigen remains unidentified. Base-call qualities are not available, and no considerably larger clone is one nucleotide away. The data originate from a study of breast tumors, draining lymph nodes, adjacent tissues (dated by TCRdb to between 2015 and 2016). Concerning the study at large: TCR beta repertoires were compared across tumor, adjacent nontumor tissue and axillary lymph nodes obtained from breast cancer patients. In human breast cancer, the study set out to assess how tumor, surrounding tissue and draining lymph node repertoires relate to one another and whether T cells might be exchanged between them.

The instrument was an Illumina HiSeq 2000. TCR beta chain libraries were generated through multiplex PCR amplification. High-throughput sequencing was used to analyze the amplified TCR beta chain products. Clones were called with MiXCR by TCRdb after fastp trimmed the public reads at Q25, and only in-frame beta chains were retained. Each CDR3 protein appears once, grouped with its most common genes and DNA. The sample contains some 120,000 distinct CDR3 sequences, 21% of them found a single time. Of the sample, 2.2% falls within the top ten clones. The CDR3 goes from the cysteine to the phenylalanine over 15 residues. Left in the record is the CDR3 DNA by itself, 45 bases read in frame from the first base. In the germline V gene (reference sequence), CDR1 corresponds to LGHDT and CDR2 to YNNKEL. The germline ends are 15 bases apart after V is trimmed by 3 bases and J by 3 bases. General conclusions and limits of the study: A scenario in which most tumor T cells derive from the lymph node and then expand within tumor tissue was judged to be consistent with the data. The similarity between tumor and nontumor tissue repertoires was significantly greater in luminal-like breast cancer than in basal-like breast cancer. Rather than being directly demonstrated, the conclusion that tumor T cells originate in lymph nodes was presented as consistent with a hypothesis. T-cell repertoire diversity in tumors was found to be lower than in lymph nodes but higher than in nontumor tissue, and preferential V and J gene usage was observed.

Lymph node samples were obtained from the axillary draining lymph nodes of breast cancer patients. The specimen sequenced was axillary lymph node tissue. This receptor chain uses TRBV3-1 and TRBJ2-7; the D segment could be TRBD2, given 7 matching bases. The receptor was isolated from a female donor with breast cancer. Some clones in this sample may be carry-over from other donors' samples. The CDR3 corresponds to CASSHWGGNDYEQYF. The sequenced DNA: TGTGCCAGCAGCCACTGGGGGGGCAATGACTACGAGCAGTACTTC.